This T cell receptor (beta chain) came from a study of T cell responses to AZD1222 COVID-19 vaccine. Study details: The analysis combined second doses at about 4 or about 12 weeks. General study findings and limits: Donors were largely white British and mainly female; clonal diversity was possibly underestimated. Only six individuals given AZD1222 were seropositive at baseline.

Libraries were prepared by immunoSEQ multiplex PCR; TCRdb keeps only in-frame clonotypes and omits some of them. The sample has around 130,000 clones; roughly nine tenths are singletons. This clone has a single count. Its antigen is not identified. V dropped 7 bases and J dropped 7 bases, with 14 bases sitting between them. This CDR3 is built from 13 residues. The sequence derives from an adult in good health. Material: peripheral blood, obtained on day 0 of AZD1222 vaccination. The rearrangement links TRBV12-3 or TRBV12-4 to TRBJ1-5; TRBD1 is a possible D gene (6 bases). In nucleotides, the CDR3 is TGTGCCAGCACCGGACAGTTGGAGCAGCCCCAGCATTTT. Encoded protein: CASTGQLEQPQHF.